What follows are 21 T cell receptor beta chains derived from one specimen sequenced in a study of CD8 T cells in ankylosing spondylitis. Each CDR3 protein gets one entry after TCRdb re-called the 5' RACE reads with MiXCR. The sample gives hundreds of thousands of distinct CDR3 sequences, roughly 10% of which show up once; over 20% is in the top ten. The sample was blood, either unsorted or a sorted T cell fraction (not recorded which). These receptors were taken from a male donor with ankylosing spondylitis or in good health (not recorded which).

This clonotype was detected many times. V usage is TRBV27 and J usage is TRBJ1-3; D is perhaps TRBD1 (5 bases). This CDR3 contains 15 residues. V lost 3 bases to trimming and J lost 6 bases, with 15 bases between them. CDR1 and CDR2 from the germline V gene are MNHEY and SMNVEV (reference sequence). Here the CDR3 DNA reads TGTGCCAGCAGTTTCGGACAAGGTTATGAAAACACCATATATTTT. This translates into CASSFGQGYENTIYF.

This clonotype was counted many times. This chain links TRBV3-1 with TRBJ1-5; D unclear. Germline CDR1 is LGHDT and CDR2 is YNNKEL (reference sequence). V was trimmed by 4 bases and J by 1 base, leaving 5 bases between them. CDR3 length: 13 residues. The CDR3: CASSPQSNQPQHF. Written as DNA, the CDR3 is TGTGCCAGCAGCCCCCAGAGCAATCAGCCCCAGCATTTT.

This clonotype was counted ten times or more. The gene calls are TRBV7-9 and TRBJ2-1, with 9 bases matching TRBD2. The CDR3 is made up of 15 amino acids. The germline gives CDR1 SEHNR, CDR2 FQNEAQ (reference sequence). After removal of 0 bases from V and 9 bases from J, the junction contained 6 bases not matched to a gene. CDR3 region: CASSLALAGFAEQFF. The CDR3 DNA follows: TGTGCCAGCAGCTTAGCGCTAGCGGGGTTTGCTGAGCAGTTCTTC.

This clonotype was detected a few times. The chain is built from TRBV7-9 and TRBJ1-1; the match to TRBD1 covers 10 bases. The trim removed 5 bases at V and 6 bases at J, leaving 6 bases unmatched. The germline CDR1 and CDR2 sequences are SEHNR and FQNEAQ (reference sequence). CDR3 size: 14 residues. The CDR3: CASSARDRGPEAFF. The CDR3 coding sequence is TGTGCCAGCAGCGCCCGGGACAGGGGTCCTGAAGCTTTCTTT.

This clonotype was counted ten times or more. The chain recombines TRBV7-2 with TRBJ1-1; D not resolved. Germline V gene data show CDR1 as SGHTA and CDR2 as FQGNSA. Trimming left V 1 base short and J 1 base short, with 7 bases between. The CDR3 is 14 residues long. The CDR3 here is CASSLVTRNTEAFF. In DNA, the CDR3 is TGTGCCAGCAGCTTAGTGACCAGGAACACTGAAGCTTTCTTT.

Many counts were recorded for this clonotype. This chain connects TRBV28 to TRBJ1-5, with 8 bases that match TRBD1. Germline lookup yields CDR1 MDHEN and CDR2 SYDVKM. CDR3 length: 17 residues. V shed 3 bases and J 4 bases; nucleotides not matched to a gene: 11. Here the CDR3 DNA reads TGTGCCAGCAGTTTCCAGGCAGGGGGCGCGGGGAATCAGCCCCAGCATTTT. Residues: CASSFQAGGAGNQPQHF. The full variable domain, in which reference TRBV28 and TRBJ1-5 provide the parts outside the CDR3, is DVKVTQSSRYLVKRTGEKVFLECVQDMDHENMFWYRQDPGLGLRLIYFSYDVKMKEKGDIPEGYSVSREKKERFSLILESASTNQTSMYLCASSFQAGGAGNQPQHFGDGTRLSIL.

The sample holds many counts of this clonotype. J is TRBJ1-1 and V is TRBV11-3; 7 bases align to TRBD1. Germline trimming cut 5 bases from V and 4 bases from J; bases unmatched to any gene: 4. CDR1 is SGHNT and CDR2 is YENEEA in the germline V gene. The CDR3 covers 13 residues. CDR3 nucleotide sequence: TGTGCCAGCAGCAGGGGGCTTGGCACTGAAGCTTTCTTT. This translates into CASSRGLGTEAFF.

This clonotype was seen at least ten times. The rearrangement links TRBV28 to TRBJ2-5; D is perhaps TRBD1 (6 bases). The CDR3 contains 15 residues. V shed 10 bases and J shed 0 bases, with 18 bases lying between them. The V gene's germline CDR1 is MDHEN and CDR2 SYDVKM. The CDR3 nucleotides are TGTGCCAACCGTCCGACAGGTATTTACCAAGAGACCCAGTACTTC. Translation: CANRPTGIYQETQYF. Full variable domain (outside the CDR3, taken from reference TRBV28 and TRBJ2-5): DVKVTQSSRYLVKRTGEKVFLECVQDMDHENMFWYRQDPGLGLRLIYFSYDVKMKEKGDIPEGYSVSREKKERFSLILESASTNQTSMYLCANRPTGIYQETQYFGPGTRLLVL.

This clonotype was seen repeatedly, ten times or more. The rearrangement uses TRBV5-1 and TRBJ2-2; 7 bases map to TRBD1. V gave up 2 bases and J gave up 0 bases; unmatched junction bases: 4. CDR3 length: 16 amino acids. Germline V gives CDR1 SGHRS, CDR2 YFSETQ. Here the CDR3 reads CASSLKTGANTGELFF. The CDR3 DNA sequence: TGCGCCAGCAGCTTAAAAACAGGGGCGAACACCGGGGAGCTGTTTTTT.

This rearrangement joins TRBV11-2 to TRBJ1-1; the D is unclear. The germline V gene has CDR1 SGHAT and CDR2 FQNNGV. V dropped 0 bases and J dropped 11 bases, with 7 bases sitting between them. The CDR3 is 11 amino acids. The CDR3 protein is CASSLERSAFF. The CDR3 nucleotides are TGTGCCAGCAGCTTAGAGAGGTCGGCTTTCTTT.

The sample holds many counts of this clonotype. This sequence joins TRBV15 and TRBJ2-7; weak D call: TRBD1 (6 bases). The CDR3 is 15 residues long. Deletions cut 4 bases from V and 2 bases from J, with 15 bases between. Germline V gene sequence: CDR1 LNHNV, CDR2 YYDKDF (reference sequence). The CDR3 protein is CATSTIRTETYEQYF. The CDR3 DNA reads TGTGCCACCAGCACGATTAGGACAGAAACCTACGAGCAGTACTTC.

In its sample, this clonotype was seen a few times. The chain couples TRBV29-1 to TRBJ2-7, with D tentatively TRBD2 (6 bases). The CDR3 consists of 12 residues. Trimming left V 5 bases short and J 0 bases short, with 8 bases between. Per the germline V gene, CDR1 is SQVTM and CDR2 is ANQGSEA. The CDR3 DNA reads TGCAGCGTTCGGGGGAGCTCCTACGAGCAGTACTTC. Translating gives CSVRGSSYEQYF.

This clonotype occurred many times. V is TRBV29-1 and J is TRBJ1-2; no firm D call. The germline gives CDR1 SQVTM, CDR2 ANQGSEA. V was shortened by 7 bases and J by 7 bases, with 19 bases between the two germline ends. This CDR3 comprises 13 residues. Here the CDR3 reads CSAFLDNKGGYTF. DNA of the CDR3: TGCAGCGCTTTCCTTGACAACAAGGGTGGCTACACCTTC.

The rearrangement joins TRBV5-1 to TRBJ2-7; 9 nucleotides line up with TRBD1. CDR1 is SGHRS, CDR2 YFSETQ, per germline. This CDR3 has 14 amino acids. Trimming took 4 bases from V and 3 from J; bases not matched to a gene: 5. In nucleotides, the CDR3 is TGCGCCAGCAGCGCCCCGGGACAGGGCTACGAGCAGTACTTC. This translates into CASSAPGQGYEQYF.

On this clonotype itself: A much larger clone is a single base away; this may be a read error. The CDR3 loop reads CARSSLRAGEAFF. DNA of the CDR3: TGTGCCCGCAGTTCTCTCAGGGCGGGTGAAGCTTTCTTT. J is TRBJ1-1 and V is TRBV12-3 or TRBV12-4; perhaps TRBD1 as D (5 bases). The CDR3 loop spans 13 amino acids.

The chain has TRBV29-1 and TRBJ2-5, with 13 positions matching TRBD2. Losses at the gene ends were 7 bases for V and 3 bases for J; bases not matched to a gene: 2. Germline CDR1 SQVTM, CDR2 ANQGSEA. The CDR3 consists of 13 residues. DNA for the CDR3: TGCAGCGGAGGGACTAGCGGGGAAGAGACCCAGTACTTC. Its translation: CSGGTSGEETQYF.

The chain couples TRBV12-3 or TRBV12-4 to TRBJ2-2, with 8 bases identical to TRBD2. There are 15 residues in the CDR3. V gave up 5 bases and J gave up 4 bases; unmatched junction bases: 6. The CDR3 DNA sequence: TGTGCCAGCAGTGAGCGGGGGCCAATCACCGGGGAGCTGTTTTTT. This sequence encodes CASSERGPITGELFF.

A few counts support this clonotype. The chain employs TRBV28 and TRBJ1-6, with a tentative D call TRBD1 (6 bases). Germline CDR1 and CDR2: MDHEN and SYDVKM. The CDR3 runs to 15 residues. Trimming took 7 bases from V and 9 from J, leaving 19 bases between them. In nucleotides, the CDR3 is TGTGCCAGCACCGAGGTGCGGGGGCTCGGTTCACCCCTCCACTTT. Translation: CASTEVRGLGSPLHF.

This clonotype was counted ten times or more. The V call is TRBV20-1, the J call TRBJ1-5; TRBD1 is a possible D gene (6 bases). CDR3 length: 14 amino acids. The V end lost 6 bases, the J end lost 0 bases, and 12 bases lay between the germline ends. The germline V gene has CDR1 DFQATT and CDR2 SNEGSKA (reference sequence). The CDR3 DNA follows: TGCAGTGCATGGGACAATTATAGCAATCAGCCCCAGCATTTT. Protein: CSAWDNYSNQPQHF.

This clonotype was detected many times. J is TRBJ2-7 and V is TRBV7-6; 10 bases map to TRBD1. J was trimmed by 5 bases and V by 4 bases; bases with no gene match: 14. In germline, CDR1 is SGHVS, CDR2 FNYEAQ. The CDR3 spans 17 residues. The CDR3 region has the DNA TGTGCCAGCAGCTCTGGACAGGGGGAATTCAGGAGAGACGAGCAGTACTTC. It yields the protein CASSSGQGEFRRDEQYF.

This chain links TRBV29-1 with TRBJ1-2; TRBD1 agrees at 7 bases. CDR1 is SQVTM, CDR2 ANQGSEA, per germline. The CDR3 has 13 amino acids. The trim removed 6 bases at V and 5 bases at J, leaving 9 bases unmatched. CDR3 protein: CSVEGAIGYGYTF. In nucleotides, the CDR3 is TGCAGCGTGGAGGGGGCGATAGGGTATGGCTACACCTTC.